These T cell receptor beta chains were read from a single sample in a study of control samples from healthy donors and cancer patients. Sequencing was performed with immunoSEQ multiplex PCR; in TCRdb, only in-frame clones are kept and a portion is missing. The sample includes approximately 150,000 clones, 94% of them seen just once. The sample comprised blood. All receptors derive from a woman aged 18-29 years in good health. CDR3s include the opening cysteine and the closing phenylalanine or tryptophan. The D gene is left open where the match is weak. For some rows the clone size is stated as once, few or many, or as a class when expanded; others skip it.

.,12,TRBV10-3,once,TRBJ1-2,CAISGGIYGYTF,TGTGCCATCAGTGGAGGGATCTATGGCTACACCTTC
.,12,TRBV3-1/TRBV3-2,.,TRBJ2-7,CASSPGSGEQYF,TGTGCCAGCAGCCCTGGGTCGGGGGAGCAGTACTTC
.,13,TRBV3-1/TRBV3-2,many,TRBJ1-2,CASSQAKNYGYTF,TGTGCCAGCAGCCAAGCGAAAAACTATGGCTACACCTTC
.,13,TRBV11-2,.,TRBJ1-1,CASSLQRTGEAFF,TGTGCCAGCAGCTTACAACGGACGGGTGAAGCTTTCTTT
TRBD2,16,TRBV11-2,.,TRBJ2-3,CASSFSLRGRANTQYF,TGTGCCAGCAGCTTTTCTCTTCGCGGGAGGGCCAATACGCAGTATTTT
TRBD1,13,TRBV29-1,.,TRBJ1-5,CSVGTGVGQPQHF,TGCAGCGTGGGAACAGGGGTCGGGCAGCCCCAGCATTTT
TRBD1,15,TRBV2,.,TRBJ1-5,CASSPRTGGNQPQHF,TGTGCCAGCAGTCCTCGGACAGGGGGCAATCAGCCCCAGCATTTT
.,11,TRBV20-1,.,TRBJ1-1,CSASQKTEAFF,TGCAGTGCTAGTCAGAAAACTGAAGCTTTCTTT
.,14,TRBV12-5,.,TRBJ2-3,CASGLVLATDTQYF,TGTGCTAGTGGTTTGGTACTAGCAACAGATACGCAGTATTTT
TRBD1,15,TRBV15,.,TRBJ1-1,CATSTTGARGTEAFF,TGTGCCACCAGCACTACAGGGGCCCGGGGAACTGAAGCTTTCTTT
TRBD1,16,TRBV5-4,few,TRBJ2-7,CASSRTPGQGADEQYF,TGTGCCAGCAGCCGCACCCCGGGACAGGGGGCGGACGAGCAGTACTTC
.,15,TRBV11-2,.,TRBJ1-6,CASSVTGSGNSPLHF,TGTGCCAGCAGCGTAACAGGGAGCGGTAATTCACCCCTCCACTTT
TRBD2,14,TRBV7-2,.,TRBJ2-7,CASSSPGLASRTDF,TGTGCCAGCAGCAGCCCGGGACTAGCCTCCCGGACGGACTTC
TRBD2,16,TRBV19,.,TRBJ2-1,CASSLPPGLAVHEQFF,TGTGCCAGTAGTCTGCCTCCGGGACTAGCGGTCCATGAGCAGTTCTTC
TRBD2,13,TRBV3-1/TRBV3-2,.,TRBJ2-7,CASSRGGLYEQYF,TGTGCCAGCAGCCGGGGAGGGCTGTACGAGCAGTACTTC
.,17,TRBV24-1,.,TRBJ2-6,CATSDTLGVSGANVLTF,TGTGCCACCAGTGATACGTTAGGCGTCTCTGGGGCCAACGTCCTGACTTTC
.,15,TRBV15,.,TRBJ1-2,CATSRGGQNNYGYTF,TGTGCCACCAGCAGGGGTGGACAGAATAACTATGGCTACACCTTC
TRBD1,15,TRBV6-5,.,TRBJ1-4,CASRTRQGLGEKLFF,TGTGCCAGCAGGACTCGACAGGGGCTGGGAGAAAAACTGTTTTTT
.,15,TRBV6-5,.,TRBJ2-1,CASSPPRGRNNEQFF,TGTGCCAGCAGCCCACCCCGGGGGAGGAACAATGAGCAGTTCTTC
.,16,TRBV7-7,medium-sized,TRBJ2-5,CASSLVRGAEQETQYF,TGTGCTAGCAGCTTAGTACGGGGGGCCGAGCAAGAGACCCAGTACTTC
TRBD1,14,TRBV24-1,.,TRBJ1-2,CATSASPGTDGYTF,TGTGCCACCAGTGCCTCCCCGGGGACAGATGGCTACACCTTC
.,13,TRBV7-2,.,TRBJ1-1,CASRLQENTEAFF,TGTGCCAGCAGACTACAGGAGAACACTGAAGCTTTCTTT
TRBD1,14,TRBV6-5,once,TRBJ1-1,CASTRGRRVTEAFF,TGTGCCAGCACCAGGGGGCGGAGGGTCACTGAAGCTTTCTTT
.,16,TRBV7-9,.,TRBJ1-5,CASSLAGVSGFQPQHF,TGTGCCAGCAGCTTAGCCGGGGTTTCGGGGTTCCAGCCCCAGCATTTT
.,15,TRBV7-8,.,TRBJ1-1,CASSSHREMNTEAFF,TGTGCCAGCAGCTCTCACAGGGAGATGAACACTGAAGCTTTCTTT
.,14,TRBV2,.,TRBJ2-7,CASSEERTYHEQYF,TGTGCCAGCAGTGAAGAGCGGACATACCACGAGCAGTACTTC
TRBD1,18,TRBV5-3,.,TRBJ1-2,CARSLVPGQGFEYYGYTF,TGTGCCAGAAGCTTGGTCCCGGGACAGGGGTTTGAGTACTATGGCTACACCTTC
.,14,TRBV2,.,TRBJ1-1,CASSEGGGNTEAFF,TGTGCCAGCAGTGAAGGGGGGGGGAACACTGAAGCTTTCTTT
TRBD1,14,TRBV18,.,TRBJ1-2,CASSEDRAPNGYTF,TGTGCCAGCTCCGAAGACAGGGCCCCTAATGGCTACACCTTC
.,14,TRBV24-1,.,TRBJ1-5,CATSDRISNQPQHF,TGTGCCACCAGTGATAGGATCAGCAATCAGCCCCAGCATTTT
TRBD2,18,TRBV7-2,.,TRBJ2-2,CASTPRRTSGVWAGELFF,TGTGCCAGCACCCCCCGGAGGACTAGCGGGGTCTGGGCCGGGGAGCTGTTTTTT
.,13,TRBV18,few,TRBJ1-2,CASSPSGAYGYTF,TGTGCCAGCTCACCATCAGGGGCCTATGGCTACACCTTC
TRBD1,14,TRBV3-1/TRBV3-2,.,TRBJ1-2,CASRPTGINYGYTF,TGTGCCAGCAGACCGACAGGGATCAACTATGGCTACACCTTC
TRBD1,17,TRBV4-1,once,TRBJ2-7,CASSQDFRQGLWYEQYF,TGCGCCAGCAGCCAGGACTTCAGACAGGGCCTCTGGTACGAGCAGTACTTC
TRBD1,14,TRBV6-6,.,TRBJ2-7,CASTPPDRGYEQYF,TGTGCCAGCACCCCTCCAGACAGGGGCTACGAGCAGTACTTC
.,14,TRBV2,.,TRBJ1-3,CATPGQRGPNTIYF,TGTGCCACTCCAGGACAGCGCGGACCAAACACCATATATTTT
.,12,TRBV25-1,.,TRBJ1-2,CASSGQVYGYTF,TGTGCCAGCAGTGGGCAGGTATATGGCTACACCTTC
.,15,TRBV5-1,.,TRBJ1-2,CASSLGPQGIYGYTF,TGCGCCAGCAGCCTTGGGCCACAGGGAATATATGGCTACACCTTC
.,16,TRBV11-3,.,TRBJ1-3,CASSLEGALSGNTIYF,TGTGCCAGCAGCTTAGAAGGGGCTCTCTCTGGAAACACCATATATTTT
.,13,TRBV19,.,TRBJ1-2,CAIHTGPMDGYTF,TGTGCCATCCACACCGGGCCAATGGATGGCTACACCTTC
.,18,TRBV4-3,.,TRBJ2-2,CASSPKTRSRWDTGELFF,TGCGCCAGCAGCCCAAAGACCCGCTCTAGGTGGGACACCGGGGAGCTGTTTTTT
.,14,TRBV18,.,TRBJ1-1,CASSTAGREGEAFF,TGTGCCAGCTCAACCGCCGGGAGGGAAGGTGAAGCTTTCTTT
TRBD1,13,TRBV9,.,TRBJ2-5,CASQGQGGETQYF,TGTGCCAGCCAGGGACAGGGAGGGGAGACCCAGTACTTC
.,13,TRBV9,.,TRBJ2-3,CASSVAVADTQYF,TGTGCCAGCAGCGTAGCAGTGGCAGATACGCAGTATTTT
.,13,TRBV3-1/TRBV3-2,.,TRBJ2-1,CASSPGSRGEQFF,TGTGCCAGCAGCCCCGGGTCCCGAGGGGAGCAGTTCTTC
TRBD1,15,TRBV3-1/TRBV3-2,.,TRBJ1-1,CASSQELGGWTEAFF,TGTGCCAGCAGCCAAGAATTAGGGGGCTGGACTGAAGCTTTCTTT
.,12,TRBV5-4,.,TRBJ2-7,CASSLFGYEQYF,TGTGCCAGCAGCTTGTTCGGCTACGAGCAGTACTTC
TRBD1,14,TRBV19,.,TRBJ2-3,CASTGGGGTDTQYF,TGTGCCAGCACAGGGGGTGGTGGCACAGATACGCAGTATTTT
.,13,TRBV29-1,.,TRBJ2-1,CSVEKPLDNEQFF,TGCAGCGTTGAAAAGCCGTTAGACAATGAGCAGTTCTTC
TRBD1,13,TRBV3-1/TRBV3-2,.,TRBJ2-1,CASSQGQGAKSVF,TGTGCCAGCAGCCAGGGACAGGGGGCGAAATCGGTCTTC
.,13,TRBV2,.,TRBJ2-3,CASSGSDRDTQYF,TGTGCCAGCAGTGGATCGGACAGAGATACGCAGTATTTT
TRBD1,13,TRBV15,.,TRBJ1-3,CATSRDRGYTIYF,TGTGCCACCAGCAGGGACAGGGGATACACCATATATTTT
.,17,TRBV11-3,.,TRBJ2-7,CASSLDPGSEFGYEQYF,TGTGCCAGCAGCTTAGACCCAGGGTCAGAATTCGGGTACGAGCAGTACTTC